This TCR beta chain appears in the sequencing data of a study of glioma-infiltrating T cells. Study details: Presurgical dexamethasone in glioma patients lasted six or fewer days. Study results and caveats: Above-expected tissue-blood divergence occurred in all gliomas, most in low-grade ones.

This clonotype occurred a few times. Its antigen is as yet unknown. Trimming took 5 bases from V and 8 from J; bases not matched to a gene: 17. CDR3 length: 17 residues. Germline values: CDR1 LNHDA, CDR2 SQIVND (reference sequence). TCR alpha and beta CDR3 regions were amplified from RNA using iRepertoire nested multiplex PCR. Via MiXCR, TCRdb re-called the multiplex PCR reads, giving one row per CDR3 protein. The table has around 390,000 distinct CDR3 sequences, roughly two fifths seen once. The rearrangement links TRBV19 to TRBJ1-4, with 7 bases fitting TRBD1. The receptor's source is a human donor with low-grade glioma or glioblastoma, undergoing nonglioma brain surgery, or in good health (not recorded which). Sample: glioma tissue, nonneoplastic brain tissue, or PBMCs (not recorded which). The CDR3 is CASSPFPLDRHGEKLFF. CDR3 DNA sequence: TGTGCCAGTAGTCCCTTCCCATTGGACAGGCACGGCGAAAAACTGTTTTTT. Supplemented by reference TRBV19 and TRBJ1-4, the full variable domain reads DGGITQSPKYLFRKEGQNVTLSCEQNLNHDAMYWYRQDPGQGLRLIYYSQIVNDFQKGDIAEGYSVSREKKESFPLTVTSAQKNPTAFYLCASSPFPLDRHGEKLFFGSGTQLSVL.